This TCR beta chain originates from a study of radiotherapy plus CTLA-4 blockade in lung cancer listed by TCRdb under 2018. For the wider study: Objective responses occurred in around 20% of enrolled patients, and 31% achieved disease control. Points the paper makes about the study in general: Increased serum interferon-beta after radiation, together with early dynamic changes in blood T cell clones, were reported to be the strongest predictors of response. After treatment with radiotherapy and ipilimumab, TCR clones that came from tumors expanded in the peripheral blood.

Libraries were built with the immunoSEQ multiplex PCR assay. TCRdb obtained this table from immuneACCESS and retained in-frame rearrangements with V and J assigned. These tables miss some clones; where compared with another copy, unresolved V genes account for less than half of the shortfall, and the remainder is unexplained. This sample is represented by some 67,000 clones; 70% to 80% of them were singletons. Clones ranked in the top ten supply roughly 15% of the sample. The junction carries 24 bases between V and J, which are trimmed by 3 bases and 3 bases respectively. The CDR3, cysteine through phenylalanine, is 18 amino acids long. The sequence is cut down to CDR3 DNA, 54 bases in frame from base 1. From the germline V gene, CDR1 is SGDLS and CDR2 is YYNGEE. To note about this clone: The target of this receptor is not known. Base qualities are not provided; no much larger clone lies one nucleotide away.

Focal radiation therapy combined with CTLA-4 blockade (ipilimumab) was tested in patients with chemo-refractory metastatic non-small-cell lung cancer. The sequences come from peripheral blood, collected from a patient treated with radiotherapy plus ipilimumab. The receptor comes from a human donor with non-small cell lung cancer whose response to radiotherapy plus ipilimumab could not be evaluated. Some clones in this sample may be carry-over from other donors' samples. The chain was built from TRBV9 and TRBJ1-2; a weak D assignment points to TRBD1 (5 bases agree). At the DNA level, the sequence is TGTGCCAGCAGCGATCGGAGCGAATCTCAGGGTTGGGACTATGGCTACACCTTC. Translated, it reads CASSDRSESQGWDYGYTF.